Listed here are 9 T cell receptor beta chains from one sample, sequenced in a study of a mutant IDH1 vaccine in newly diagnosed glioma. The antigens of these receptors remain unknown. Sequencing used immunoSEQ multiplex PCR; TCRdb keeps in-frame clones, though not all of them. The data contain 45,000 to 65,000 clones, about 65% of them singletons. Sample time point: week 47, end of study. Vaccinated patients received 300 ug of mutant IDH1 20-mer peptide per dose, with topical imiquimod. The material sequenced was peripheral blood mononuclear cells (PBMCs), taken from a glioma patient whose treatment included an IDH1 peptide vaccine. Receptors originate from a man in his forties with glioma. Some clones in this sample may be carry-over from other donors' samples.

The chain uses TRBV5-6 and TRBJ1-4; the D gene is possibly TRBD1 (6 bases). V was clipped by 4 bases and J by 2 bases, with 21 bases between them. The germline gives CDR1 SGHDT, CDR2 YYEEEE. This CDR3 has 18 residues. The CDR3 region has the DNA TGTGCCAGCAGCCTTCTCGGACAGCAGTCCGGGACTAATGAAAAACTGTTTTTT. Protein product: CASSLLGQQSGTNEKLFF.

This clone was counted between two and nine times. The chain recombines TRBV6-1 with TRBJ1-3; D perhaps matches TRBD1 (5 bases). This CDR3 spans 14 amino acids. V gave up 8 bases and J gave up 0 bases, with 11 bases separating them. Germline V CDR1 and CDR2: MNHNS, SASEGT. Here the CDR3 DNA reads TGTGCCAGCGCCCGCGGGGCCTCTGGAAACACCATATATTTT. Amino acid sequence: CASARGASGNTIYF.

CDR3 in amino acids: CASSESGTPNQPQHF. The CDR3 nucleotides read TGCGCCAGCAGTGAGTCCGGGACGCCTAATCAGCCCCAGCATTTT. The rearrangement uses TRBV10-2 and TRBJ1-5; D is perhaps TRBD1 (5 bases). In germline, CDR1 is WSHSY, CDR2 SAAADI. The CDR3 consists of 15 residues. Trimming stripped 0 bases from V and 4 bases from J, with 10 bases between.

The CDR3, as DNA: TGTGCCAGCAGCTCCGGGACAGGGGGCCTCTCTGGAAACACCATATATTTT. This codes for CASSSGTGGLSGNTIYF. This rearrangement joins TRBV5-6 to TRBJ1-3; 12 bases match TRBD1. Per the germline V gene, CDR1 is SGHDT and CDR2 is YYEEEE. V was clipped by 3 bases and J by 0 bases; unmatched bases: 4. The CDR3 covers 17 residues.

A few counts support this clone. The chain employs TRBV6-5 and TRBJ1-2, with D perhaps TRBD1 (5 bases). CDR3 length: 15 residues. In germline, CDR1 is MNHEY, CDR2 SVGAGI. V was pared by 1 base and J by 8 bases, with 17 bases between. CDR3 in DNA: TGTGCCAGCAGTTACTACCCCCGGCAGGGAGACGGCTACACCTTC. It is translated as CASSYYPRQGDGYTF.

J is TRBJ2-5 and V is TRBV21-1. TRBV21-1 is a pseudogene locus. The CDR3 covers 19 residues. The CDR3 loop is CASSKWKQGRGAGQETQYF. DNA for the CDR3: TGTGCCAGCAGCAAATGGAAACAGGGAAGGGGAGCGGGCCAAGAGACCCAGTACTTC.

The genes are TRBV5-1 and TRBJ1-1; TRBD1 is a possible D gene (5 bases). CDR1 is SGHRS, CDR2 YFSETQ, per germline. CDR3 length: 15 amino acids. V was clipped by 4 bases and J by 3 bases, with 16 bases between them. The CDR3 here is CASSPSQGLDTEAFF. The CDR3, as DNA: TGCGCCAGCAGCCCATCGCAGGGATTGGACACTGAAGCTTTCTTT.

This clone was counted between two and nine times. The J gene is TRBJ1-1, the V gene TRBV30; D is uncertain. The germline V gene has CDR1 GTSNPN and CDR2 SVGIG (reference sequence). This CDR3 is 10 amino acids long. V was trimmed by 8 bases and J by 8 bases, leaving 12 bases between them. CDR3 nucleotide sequence: TGTGCCGGGTGGACGGACGAAGCTTTCTTT. It yields the protein CAGWTDEAFF.

The gene calls are TRBV7-9 and TRBJ2-3; D could derive from TRBD1 or TRBD2 (5 bases each). CDR1 and CDR2 (germline): SEHNR, FQNEAQ (reference sequence). The CDR3 loop spans 15 amino acids. Trimming removed 2 bases at V and 2 bases at J, with 11 bases between. The CDR3 DNA sequence: TGTGCCAGCAGCTTAATAGGGGACCCCACAGATACGCAGTATTTT. This codes for CASSLIGDPTDTQYF.